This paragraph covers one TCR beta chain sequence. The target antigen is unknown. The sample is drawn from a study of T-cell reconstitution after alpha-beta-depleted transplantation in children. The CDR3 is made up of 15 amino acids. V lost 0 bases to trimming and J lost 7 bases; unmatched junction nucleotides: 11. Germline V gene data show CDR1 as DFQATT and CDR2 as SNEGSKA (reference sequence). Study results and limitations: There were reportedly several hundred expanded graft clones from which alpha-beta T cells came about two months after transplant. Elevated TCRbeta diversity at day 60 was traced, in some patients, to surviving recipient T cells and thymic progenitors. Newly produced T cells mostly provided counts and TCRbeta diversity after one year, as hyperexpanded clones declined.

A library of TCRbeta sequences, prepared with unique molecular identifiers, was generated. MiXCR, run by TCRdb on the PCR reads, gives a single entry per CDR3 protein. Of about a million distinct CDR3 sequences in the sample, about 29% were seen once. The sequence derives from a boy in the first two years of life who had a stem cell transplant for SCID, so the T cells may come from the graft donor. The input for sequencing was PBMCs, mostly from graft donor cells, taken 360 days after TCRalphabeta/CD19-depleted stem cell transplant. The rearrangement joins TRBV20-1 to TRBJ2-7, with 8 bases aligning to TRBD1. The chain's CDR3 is CSARDGRTGGKEQYF. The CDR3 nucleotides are TGCAGTGCTAGAGATGGGAGAACAGGGGGAAAGGAGCAGTACTTC.